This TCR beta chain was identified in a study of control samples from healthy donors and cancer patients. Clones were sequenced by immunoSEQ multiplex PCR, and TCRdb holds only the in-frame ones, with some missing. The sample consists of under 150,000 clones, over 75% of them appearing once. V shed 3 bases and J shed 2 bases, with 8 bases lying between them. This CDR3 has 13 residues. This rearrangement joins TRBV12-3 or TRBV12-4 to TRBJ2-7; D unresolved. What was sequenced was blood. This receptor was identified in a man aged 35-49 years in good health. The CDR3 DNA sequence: TGTGCCAGCAGTTTCGCGGCTACCTACGAGCAGTACTTC. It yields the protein CASSFAATYEQYF.